Listed below are T cell receptor beta chains from one sample, sequenced in a study of chemoradiotherapy in HPV16-positive cancers. Clones were read by immunoSEQ multiplex PCR, and TCRdb kept only the in-frame ones, dropping some. Of approximately 9,000 clones in the sample, approximately 70% are singletons; the top ten hold 10%. The sample was tumor tissue, taken from a patient who underwent chemoradiotherapy. All receptors come from a human donor with HPV-associated anogenital cancer. CDR3s include the opening cysteine and the closing phenylalanine or tryptophan. The D gene is left open where the match is weak. Clone size, where shown, is once, few, many, or a class for clones that have expanded.

>-|TRBV6-5|-|TRBJ2-1
CASSYSEAKGNEQFF
TGTGCCAGCAGTTACTCGGAAGCCAAGGGCAATGAGCAGTTCTTC
>-|TRBV5-1|TRBD1|TRBJ2-3
CASSPWAGGGTDTQYF
TGCGCCAGCAGCCCGTGGGCAGGGGGCGGAACAGATACGCAGTATTTT
>-|TRBV6-5|TRBD1|TRBJ1-4
CASSPTGQGHEKLFF
TGTGCCAGCAGTCCAACGGGACAGGGTCATGAAAAACTGTTTTTT
>-|TRBV5-1|TRBD1|TRBJ1-2
CASSFGTGATYGYTF
TGCGCCAGCAGCTTCGGGACAGGTGCGACCTATGGCTACACCTTC
>-|TRBV7-9|-|TRBJ1-3
CASSLNEGRPYF
TGTGCCAGCAGCTTAAATGAGGGAAGGCCCTATTTT
>-|TRBV25-1|-|TRBJ2-3
CASSAGGDRSTDTQYF
TGTGCCAGCAGTGCCGGGGGGGACAGGAGCACAGATACGCAGTATTTT
>-|TRBV9|-|TRBJ1-1
CASSVRPSPNTEAFF
TGTGCCAGCAGCGTCCGTCCGAGTCCTAACACTGAAGCTTTCTTT
>medium-sized|TRBV5-1|-|TRBJ1-3
CASRWDSGNTIYF
TGCGCCAGCAGATGGGACTCTGGAAACACCATATATTTT
>-|TRBV28|TRBD1|TRBJ1-2
CASSLSVGTGIYGYTF
TGTGCCAGCAGTTTATCGGTAGGGACAGGGATATATGGCTACACCTTC
>few|TRBV7-3|-|TRBJ1-6
CASSLQGGSPLHF
TGTGCCAGCAGCTTACAGGGAGGTTCACCCCTCCACTTT
>-|TRBV4-1|-|TRBJ2-1
CASSQGDRGAVYNEQFF
TGCGCCAGCAGCCAAGGCGATAGGGGGGCGGTCTACAATGAGCAGTTCTTC
>few|TRBV28|-|TRBJ2-6
CASGIDGSGANVLTF
TGTGCCAGCGGAATCGACGGGTCCGGGGCCAACGTCCTGACTTTC
>-|TRBV5-4|-|TRBJ1-4
CASSRFGGDNEKLFF
TGTGCCAGCAGCCGGTTTGGAGGGGATAATGAAAAACTGTTTTTT
>once|TRBV11-2|TRBD1|TRBJ1-6
CASSSDRGVRTLGF
TGTGCCAGCAGTTCGGACAGGGGAGTCAGGACCCTTGGCTTT
>-|TRBV5-1|-|TRBJ1-1
CASSPRTLGDTEAFF
TGCGCCAGCAGCCCAAGGACCCTAGGAGACACTGAAGCTTTCTTT
>-|TRBV7-9|TRBD1|TRBJ2-1
CASSLDRDTYNEQFF
TGTGCCAGCAGCTTGGACAGGGACACCTACAATGAGCAGTTCTTC
>-|TRBV28|-|TRBJ1-5
CASSFSGGGQPQHF
TGTGCCAGCAGTTTCAGCGGGGGAGGTCAGCCCCAGCATTTT
>-|TRBV7-2|-|TRBJ1-5
CASSPQTGQPQHF
TGTGCCAGCAGCCCTCAGACGGGTCAGCCCCAGCATTTT
>-|TRBV9|TRBD1|TRBJ1-3
CASSVSSQGAGNTIYF
TGTGCCAGCAGCGTATCATCACAGGGGGCGGGGAACACCATATATTTT
>-|TRBV6-5|-|TRBJ1-6
CASSYDSWGGSPLHF
TGTGCCAGCAGTTACGACAGCTGGGGGGGTTCACCCCTCCACTTT
>few|TRBV4-2|-|TRBJ2-7
CASSQDQRRRHEQYF
TGTGCCAGCAGCCAAGATCAGCGGCGGCGACACGAGCAGTACTTC
>-|TRBV5-6|-|TRBJ1-2
CASSLQGAGYTF
TGTGCCAGCAGCTTGCAGGGAGCTGGCTACACCTTC
>few|TRBV2|TRBD1|TRBJ1-6
CASSLAGGADYPLHF
TGTGCCAGCAGCTTAGCAGGGGGCGCGGATTATCCCCTCCACTTT
>once|TRBV10-1|-|TRBJ2-3
CASSDSEDTQYF
TGCGCCAGCAGTGATTCAGAAGATACGCAGTATTTT